The 16 T cell receptor beta chains below come from one sample, sequenced in a study of T cell repertoires in cytomegalovirus infection. TCRdb independently ran MiXCR on the reads; one entry per CDR3 protein. The table includes some 150,000 distinct CDR3 sequences, about a quarter detected once. What was sequenced was PBMCs. The receptor source for this set is a human donor in good health (CMV status not recorded). Some clones in this sample may be carry-over from other donors' samples.

This chain joins TRBV20-1 and TRBJ2-5; D is unclear. The V gene lost 6 bases and the J gene lost 2 bases, with 16 bases spanning the gap. This CDR3 spans 14 amino acids. Germline V CDR1 and CDR2: DFQATT, SNEGSKA (reference sequence). The CDR3 is CSALDSWLQETQYF. The CDR3 nucleotides are TGCAGTGCCCTCGATAGCTGGCTACAAGAGACCCAGTACTTC.

This clonotype was seen at least ten times. The V and J genes are TRBV28 and TRBJ1-3; D remains unclear. The CDR3 extends over 16 amino acids. Deletions cut 2 bases from V and 0 bases from J, with 11 bases between. CDR1 and CDR2 (germline): MDHEN, SYDVKM. The CDR3 spells CASSLPRTLSGNTIYF. The CDR3 region has the DNA TGTGCCAGCAGTTTACCCCGGACGCTCTCTGGAAACACCATATATTTT.

This clonotype was recorded many times. The V call is TRBV7-2, the J call TRBJ2-3, with D uncertain. V was cut by 3 bases and J by 5 bases, with 9 bases left in between. CDR3 length: 13 amino acids. Per the germline V gene, CDR1 is SGHTA and CDR2 is FQGNSA. The DNA of the CDR3 is TGTGCCAGCAGCTTGGGATTGCGAGATACGCAGTATTTT. Protein sequence: CASSLGLRDTQYF.

There are a few counts of this clonotype. The J gene is TRBJ1-1, the V gene TRBV29-1, with D possibly being TRBD1 (6 bases). Germline CDR1 and CDR2: SQVTM and ANQGSEA. The CDR3 length is 13 residues. V was pared by 5 bases and J by 3 bases, with 13 bases between. The CDR3 loop reads CSVRRGGDTEAFF. The CDR3 DNA follows: TGCAGCGTTCGGAGGGGGGGCGACACTGAAGCTTTCTTT. The full variable domain, completed using reference TRBV29-1 and TRBJ1-1, is SAVISQKPSRDICQRGTSLTIQCQVDSQVTMMFWYRQQPGQSLTLIATANQGSEATYESGFVIDKFPISRPNLTFSTLTVSNMSPEDSSIYLCSVRRGGDTEAFFGQGTRLTVV.

The V and J genes are TRBV5-1 and TRBJ2-3, with a possible D match to TRBD2 (6 bases). Per germline, CDR1 SGHRS and CDR2 YFSETQ. V was pared by 4 bases and J by 1 base, with 10 bases between. The CDR3 contains 14 residues. As DNA, the CDR3 is TGCGCCAGCAGCGGCGGCGGGGGCACAGATACGCAGTATTTT. This sequence encodes CASSGGGGTDTQYF.

V and J are TRBV3-1 and TRBJ2-7; 12 bases align to TRBD2. The CDR3 totals 19 residues. The V and J ends lost 0 bases and 5 bases, in that order; junction bases with no gene match: 14. Germline CDR1 is LGHDT and CDR2 is YNNKEL (reference sequence). The CDR3 nucleotides read TGTGCCAGCAGCCAAGATATCCCGTTGTGGACTAGCGGGAACGACGAGCAGTACTTC. As protein: CASSQDIPLWTSGNDEQYF.

In its sample, this clonotype was seen a few times. The rearrangement uses TRBV29-1 and TRBJ2-3, with TRBD2 matching over 13 bases. Germline lookup yields CDR1 SQVTM and CDR2 ANQGSEA. The CDR3 sequence is 18 residues long. J gave up 2 bases and V 8 bases, and 16 bases lay outside the gene matches. The CDR3 bases are TGCAGCACCCTCGGACTAGCGGGGGAGGGCGGTCCCACAGATACGCAGTATTTT. It codes for CSTLGLAGEGGPTDTQYF.

This clonotype was counted a few times. The CDR3 is CASSQRAQLSTDTQYF. DNA for the CDR3: TGTGCCAGCAGCCAAAGGGCCCAGCTTAGCACAGATACGCAGTATTTT. The chain is built from TRBV7-9 and TRBJ2-3, with D unresolved. This CDR3 has 16 residues. V shed 5 bases and J shed 0 bases, with 15 bases lying between them. Germline V lookup: CDR1 SEHNR, CDR2 FQNEAQ (reference sequence).

V gene TRBV4-3 combines with J gene TRBJ1-2, with D unresolved. The CDR3 has 12 residues. Germline values: CDR1 LGHNA, CDR2 YSLEER. The ends were cut back, 1 base at V and 4 bases at J, with 4 bases in the middle. CDR3 bases: TGCGCCAGCAGCCAAGTCGGCTATGGCTACACCTTC. As protein: CASSQVGYGYTF.

The genes are TRBV5-6 and TRBJ2-7, with a possible D match to TRBD2 (6 bases). The ends were cut back, 0 bases at V and 3 bases at J, with 13 bases in the middle. Germline V gene data show CDR1 as SGHDT and CDR2 as YYEEEE. CDR3 length: 15 amino acids. The CDR3 coding sequence is TGTGCCAGCAGCTTGGATACGGGACTTATCTACGAGCAGTACTTC. It translates to CASSLDTGLIYEQYF. Looking up the rest from reference TRBV5-6 and TRBJ2-7 gives the full variable domain: DAGVTQSPTHLIKTRGQQVTLRCSPKSGHDTVSWYQQALGQGPQFIFQYYEEEERQRGNFPDRFSGHQFPNYSSELNVNALLLGDSALYLCASSLDTGLIYEQYFGPGTRLTVT.

CDR3 protein: CSAPREEETQYF. DNA for the CDR3: TGCAGTGCCCCCCGGGAGGAAGAGACCCAGTACTTC. This chain uses TRBV20-1 with TRBJ2-5, with 7 bases lining up with TRBD2. The junction had 4 bases not matched to a gene; V was cut back by 6 bases and J by 3 bases. The CDR3 contains 12 residues. Germline V lookup: CDR1 DFQATT, CDR2 SNEGSKA (reference sequence).

This clonotype was observed many times. The chain couples TRBV2 to TRBJ1-6, with D perhaps matching TRBD1 (5 bases). V lost 6 bases, J lost 0 bases, and 9 bases lay in between. There are 15 residues in the CDR3. CDR1 and CDR2 from the germline V gene are SNHLY and FYNNEI. CDR3 DNA: TGTGCCAGCAGGCGGGACGGCTCCTATAATTCACCCCTCCACTTT. This codes for CASRRDGSYNSPLHF. The variable domain in full, completed from reference TRBV2 and TRBJ1-6, reads EPEVTQTPSHQVTQMGQEVILRCVPISNHLYFYWYRQILGQKVEFLVSFYNNEISEKSEIFDDQFSVERPDGSNFTLKIRSTKLEDSAMYFCASRRDGSYNSPLHFGNGTRLTVT.

This chain's CDR3 is CASSSDRGGNYGYTF. The DNA of the CDR3 is TGTGCCAGCAGTTCGGACAGAGGAGGCAACTATGGCTACACCTTC. This sequence joins TRBV28 and TRBJ1-2, with D possibly being TRBD1 (6 bases). The CDR3 is 15 amino acids. Germline V gives CDR1 MDHEN, CDR2 SYDVKM. V was clipped by 4 bases and J by 2 bases, with 14 bases between them.

This clonotype was seen at least ten times. The chain is built from TRBV7-2 and TRBJ1-2, with 11 bases identical to TRBD1. This CDR3 has 16 amino acids. Trimming cost V 5 bases and J 8 bases; bases outside gene matches: 13. From germline, CDR1 is SGHTA and CDR2 FQGNSA. The chain's CDR3 is CASSPPLKDRGRGYTF. The CDR3 region has the DNA TGTGCCAGCAGCCCCCCGCTCAAGGACAGGGGGCGAGGCTACACCTTC.

This sequence joins TRBV12-3 or TRBV12-4 and TRBJ1-1, with D unclear. Trimming pared 3 bases from V and 0 bases from J, leaving 8 bases between. The CDR3 loop spans 14 amino acids. In nucleotides, the CDR3 is TGTGCCAGCAGTTTTTTTGGCTTGAACACTGAAGCTTTCTTT. Protein product: CASSFFGLNTEAFF.

The CDR3 is CASREGPYSYNEQFF. The DNA for the CDR3 is TGTGCCAGCCGTGAGGGACCCTACTCCTACAATGAGCAGTTCTTC. The V and J genes are TRBV7-9 and TRBJ2-1, with D perhaps being TRBD1 or TRBD2 (5 bases each). V shed 8 bases and J shed 0 bases, with 14 bases lying between them. The CDR3 covers 15 residues. Germline V CDR1 and CDR2: SEHNR, FQNEAQ (reference sequence).